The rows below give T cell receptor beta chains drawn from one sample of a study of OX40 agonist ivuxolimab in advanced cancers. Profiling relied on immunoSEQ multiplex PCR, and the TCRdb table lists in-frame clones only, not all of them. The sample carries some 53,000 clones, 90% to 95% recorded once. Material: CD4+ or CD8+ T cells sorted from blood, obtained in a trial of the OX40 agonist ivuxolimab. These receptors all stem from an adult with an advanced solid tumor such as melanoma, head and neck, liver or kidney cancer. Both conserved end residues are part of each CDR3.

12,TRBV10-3,CAIIPDLCGYTF
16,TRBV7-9,CASSASGLAGYNEQFF
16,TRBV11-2,CASSLDRTSGSDEQYF
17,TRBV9,CASSVGSGRGGYNEQFF
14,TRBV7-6,CASSLKGEWAEQYF
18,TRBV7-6,CASSLEALTGGFGNTIYF
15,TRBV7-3,CASSPEAGGQETQYF
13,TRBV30,CAWSWSGGTEAFF
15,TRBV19,CASSPRTPADTEAFF
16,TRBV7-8,CASSPLTGGPGGELFF
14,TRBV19,CASRERLNTGELFF
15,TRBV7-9,CASSFQRESAGELFF
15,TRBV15,CATSSPGQGVYGYTF
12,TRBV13,CASSSTGNEQYF
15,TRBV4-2,CASSQEGTDYNEQFF
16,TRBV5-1,CASSFGQPRDISGYTF
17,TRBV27,CASSPPSTGRGYNEQFF
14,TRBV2,CASSEVRTGNEAFF
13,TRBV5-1,CASSLDPNTEAFF
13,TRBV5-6,CASSPEGGYGYTF
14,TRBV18,CASSPSGLSYEQYF
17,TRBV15,CATSREAGYSGANVLTF
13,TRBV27,CASSLAGSNEQFF
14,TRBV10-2,CASSRGPRQETQYF
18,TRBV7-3,CASSPPLLRGGNTGELFF
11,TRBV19,CASSIGNEQFF
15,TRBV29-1,CSAGMRDTKSYEQYF
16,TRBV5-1,CASRPPTGTGGYGYTF
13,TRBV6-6,CASSSDRRQPQHF
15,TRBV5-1,CASSLREGQSYEQYF
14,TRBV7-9,CACTGGRMNTEAFF
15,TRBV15,CATRGTGRVQETQYF
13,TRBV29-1,CSHGDRTSYEQYF
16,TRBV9,CASSLHPGTSIDTQYF
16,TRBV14,CASSRTQGISGNTIYF
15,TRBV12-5,CASGLPTSGRLAQYF
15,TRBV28,CASSLIGGRHQPQHF
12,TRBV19,CASRYGNTEAFF
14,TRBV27,CASRLGQSNQPQHF
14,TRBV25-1,CASSEIGISYEQYF
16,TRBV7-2,CASSLYIYRGDSPLHF